This TCR beta chain was captured by sequencing in a study of post-analysis software for immune sequencing data (dated by TCRdb to about 2015). At the level of the whole study: Disease courses on record covered relapsing-remitting, secondary progressive and progressive-relapsing multiple sclerosis, though some patients had no subtype annotation. The patient repertoires were set against about 12 previously published healthy control repertoires from donors whose ages ranged from about 6 to 27 years. A subset of samples was prepared in parallel using single-end sample barcoding, then pooled and co-amplified after Illumina adapter ligation.

What the work shows at the level of the full study, not this receptor alone: Significantly higher frequencies in patients than in controls were found for about five TRBV segments, including TRBV5-6, TRBV5-1 and TRBV20-1. Significantly lower normalized Chao1 diversity was found in multiple sclerosis patients than in controls, suggesting substantial peripheral T-cell clonal expansion. The control group was slightly older than the multiple sclerosis patient group. Direct clustering with F measure showed strong co-clustering of samples prepared in the same batch, prompting a batch-effect correction.

Trimming takes 7 bases from V and 4 bases from J, and the germline ends sit 15 bases apart. The CDR3 goes from the cysteine to the phenylalanine over 15 residues. The DNA shown is the 45-base CDR3, in frame from base 1. From a lookup of the germline V gene, CDR1 and CDR2 are KGHDR and SFDVKD. Notes on this clonotype: Its specific antigen is unknown. No qualities accompany the bases; no much larger clone lies one base away.

To demonstrate the VDJtools post-analysis software, the study profiled TCR beta repertoires from the peripheral blood of about 13 young patients with multiple sclerosis. The multiple sclerosis patients were children and adolescents ranging in age from 6 to 15 years. The method was PCR. The sequencing machine was an Illumina HiSeq 2500. To reduce PCR and sequencing biases, unique molecular identifiers were incorporated into the TCR beta cDNA libraries. Roughly 500,000 cDNA molecules were obtained for every 1 to 10 million input T cells, so each molecule roughly corresponded to one T cell. The patient libraries were prepared and sequenced using the same protocol as the earlier healthy control dataset. Within a given batch, samples were prepared together, multiplexed and sequenced on the same HiSeq lane. In the paper's pipeline: Raw barcoded reads were processed with MIGEC, discarding single-read molecular identifier groups before consensus assembly and CDR3 extraction. Clonotype tables were post-analysed with VDJtools, normalizing diversity by down-sampling all datasets to the smallest sample size. In repertoire overlap clustering, CDR3 amino acid sequences, but not nucleotide sequences, were matched to correct batch-related cross-sample contamination. TCRdb cleaned the public reads at Q25 with fastp, built clones with MiXCR and kept in-frame beta chains. Entries that share a CDR3 protein sequence are merged under the most common genes and DNA. TCRdb, not the original authors, processed these V and J calls. The sample has 500,000 to 600,000 distinct CDR3 sequences on record, about 44% of them singletons. Of the sample, around 1.7% is held by the ten largest clones.

This receptor was identified in a girl between 5 and 17 years old with multiple sclerosis. The chain is made from TRBV24-1 and TRBJ2-2; tentative D gene TRBD2, with 6 bases matching. Material: blood. The nucleotide sequence reads TGTGCCACCAGGGGAAGCGGGTTAGGCACCGGGGAGCTGTTTTTT. This translates into CATRGSGLGTGELFF.